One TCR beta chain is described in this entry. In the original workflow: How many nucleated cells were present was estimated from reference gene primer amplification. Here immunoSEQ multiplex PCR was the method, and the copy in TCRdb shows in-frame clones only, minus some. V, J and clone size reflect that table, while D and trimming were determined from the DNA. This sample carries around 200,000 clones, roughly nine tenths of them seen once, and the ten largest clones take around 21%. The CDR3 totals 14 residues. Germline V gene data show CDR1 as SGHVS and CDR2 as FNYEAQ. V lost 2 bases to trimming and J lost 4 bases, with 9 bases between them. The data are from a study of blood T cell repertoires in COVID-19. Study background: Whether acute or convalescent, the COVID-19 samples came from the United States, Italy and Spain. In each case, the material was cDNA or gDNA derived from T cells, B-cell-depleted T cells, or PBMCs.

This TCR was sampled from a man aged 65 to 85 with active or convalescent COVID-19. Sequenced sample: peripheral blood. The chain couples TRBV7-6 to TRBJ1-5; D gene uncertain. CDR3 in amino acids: CASSLNYGNQPQHF. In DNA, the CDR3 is TGTGCCAGCAGCTTAAATTACGGGAATCAGCCCCAGCATTTT.